The 6 T cell receptor beta chains reported below all come from one sample, sequenced in a study of cytomegalovirus exposure and HLA in healthy donors. The study ran its PCR with 60 Vbeta and 13 Jbeta primers. Here immunoSEQ multiplex PCR was the method, and the copy in TCRdb shows in-frame clones only, minus some. The repertoire holds 150,000 to 200,000 clones, with over 65% as singletons. What was sequenced was PBMCs. The receptors were gathered from a man aged 18 to 29 in good health and CMV-seropositive.

This clone appeared a few times. The V call is TRBV30, the J call TRBJ1-1; unclear D gene. This CDR3 has 11 amino acids. Trimming removed 4 bases from V and 2 bases from J, with 5 bases in between. Germline-derived CDR1 and CDR2 are GTSNPN and SVGIG (reference sequence). CDR3 sequence: CAWIRNTEAFF. DNA of the CDR3: TGTGCCTGGATCAGAAACACTGAAGCTTTCTTT.

A remark on this clone: At the DNA level, this CDR3 is encoded by other sequences in the same sample as well. The V call is TRBV7-9, the J call TRBJ1-1; possibly TRBD1 for D (5 bases). V was shortened by 5 bases and J by 1 base, with 8 bases between the two germline ends. This CDR3 region has 13 residues. Germline V lookup: CDR1 SEHNR, CDR2 FQNEAQ (reference sequence). Here the CDR3 DNA reads TGTGCCAGCAGCCTCAGGGAGAACACTGAAGCTTTCTTT. It specifies CASSLRENTEAFF.

The chain recombines TRBV9 with TRBJ1-5; no firm D call. CDR1 and CDR2 (germline): SGDLS, YYNGEE. Trimming removed 2 bases at V and 0 bases at J, with 3 bases between. The CDR3 has 13 residues. CDR3 nucleotides: TGTGCCAGCAGCGTCAATAGCAATCAGCCCCAGCATTTT. It codes for CASSVNSNQPQHF.

This clone turned up a few times. At the DNA level, this CDR3 is encoded by other sequences in the same sample as well. The chain is built from TRBV2 and TRBJ1-1; 7 bases line up with TRBD1. This CDR3 region has 14 residues. Germline CDR1 is SNHLY and CDR2 is FYNNEI. The junction had 2 bases not matched to a gene; V was cut back by 3 bases and J by 1 base. CDR3 bases: TGTGCCAGCAGTGAGAGACAGGGGAACACTGAAGCTTTCTTT. Translation gives CASSERQGNTEAFF.

The chain couples TRBV7-9 to TRBJ2-1; 12 nucleotides align to TRBD2. Germline-derived CDR1 and CDR2 are SEHNR and FQNEAQ (reference sequence). CDR3 length: 16 amino acids. The V gene end was trimmed by 3 bases and the J gene end by 6 bases; junction bases not matched to a gene: 6. The CDR3 is CASSFPLLAGGNEQFF. For the CDR3, the DNA is TGTGCCAGCAGCTTCCCCTTACTAGCGGGAGGCAATGAGCAGTTCTTC.

The chain uses TRBV25-1 and TRBJ1-1, with TRBD1 identical over 7 bases. The CDR3 runs 14 residues. Germline values: CDR1 MGHDK, CDR2 SYGVNS. V dropped 3 bases and J dropped 3; count of bases not matched to a gene: 4. This CDR3 is CASSDTGEDTEAFF. The CDR3 DNA reads TGTGCCAGCAGTGATACAGGGGAGGACACTGAAGCTTTCTTT.